This TCR beta chain was observed in a study of T cell responses to AZD1222 COVID-19 vaccine. Study findings and constraints: Nearly half of unique spike-specific TCRs reportedly avoided B.1.351 and B.1.1.7 mutated regions.

Assay: immunoSEQ multiplex PCR; the TCRdb copy retains only in-frame clones and omits some. The table lists over 120,000 clones, around 90% of them singletons. To note about this clone: No antigen is known for it.

V lost 0 bases and J 5 bases, leaving 13 bases between the germline ends. Germline lookup yields CDR1 LGHNA and CDR2 YNFKEQ. CDR3 size: 15 residues. This TCR derives from an adult who received the MenACWY meningococcal vaccine as a control. This sequence joins TRBV4-2 and TRBJ2-5; tentatively, D is TRBD1 (6 bases). Specimen: peripheral blood, collected 28 days after the second dose of the MenACWY control vaccine. In DNA, the CDR3 is TGTGCCAGCAGCCAAGATGTTGGGACATATGAGACCCAGTACTTC. Amino acids: CASSQDVGTYETQYF.